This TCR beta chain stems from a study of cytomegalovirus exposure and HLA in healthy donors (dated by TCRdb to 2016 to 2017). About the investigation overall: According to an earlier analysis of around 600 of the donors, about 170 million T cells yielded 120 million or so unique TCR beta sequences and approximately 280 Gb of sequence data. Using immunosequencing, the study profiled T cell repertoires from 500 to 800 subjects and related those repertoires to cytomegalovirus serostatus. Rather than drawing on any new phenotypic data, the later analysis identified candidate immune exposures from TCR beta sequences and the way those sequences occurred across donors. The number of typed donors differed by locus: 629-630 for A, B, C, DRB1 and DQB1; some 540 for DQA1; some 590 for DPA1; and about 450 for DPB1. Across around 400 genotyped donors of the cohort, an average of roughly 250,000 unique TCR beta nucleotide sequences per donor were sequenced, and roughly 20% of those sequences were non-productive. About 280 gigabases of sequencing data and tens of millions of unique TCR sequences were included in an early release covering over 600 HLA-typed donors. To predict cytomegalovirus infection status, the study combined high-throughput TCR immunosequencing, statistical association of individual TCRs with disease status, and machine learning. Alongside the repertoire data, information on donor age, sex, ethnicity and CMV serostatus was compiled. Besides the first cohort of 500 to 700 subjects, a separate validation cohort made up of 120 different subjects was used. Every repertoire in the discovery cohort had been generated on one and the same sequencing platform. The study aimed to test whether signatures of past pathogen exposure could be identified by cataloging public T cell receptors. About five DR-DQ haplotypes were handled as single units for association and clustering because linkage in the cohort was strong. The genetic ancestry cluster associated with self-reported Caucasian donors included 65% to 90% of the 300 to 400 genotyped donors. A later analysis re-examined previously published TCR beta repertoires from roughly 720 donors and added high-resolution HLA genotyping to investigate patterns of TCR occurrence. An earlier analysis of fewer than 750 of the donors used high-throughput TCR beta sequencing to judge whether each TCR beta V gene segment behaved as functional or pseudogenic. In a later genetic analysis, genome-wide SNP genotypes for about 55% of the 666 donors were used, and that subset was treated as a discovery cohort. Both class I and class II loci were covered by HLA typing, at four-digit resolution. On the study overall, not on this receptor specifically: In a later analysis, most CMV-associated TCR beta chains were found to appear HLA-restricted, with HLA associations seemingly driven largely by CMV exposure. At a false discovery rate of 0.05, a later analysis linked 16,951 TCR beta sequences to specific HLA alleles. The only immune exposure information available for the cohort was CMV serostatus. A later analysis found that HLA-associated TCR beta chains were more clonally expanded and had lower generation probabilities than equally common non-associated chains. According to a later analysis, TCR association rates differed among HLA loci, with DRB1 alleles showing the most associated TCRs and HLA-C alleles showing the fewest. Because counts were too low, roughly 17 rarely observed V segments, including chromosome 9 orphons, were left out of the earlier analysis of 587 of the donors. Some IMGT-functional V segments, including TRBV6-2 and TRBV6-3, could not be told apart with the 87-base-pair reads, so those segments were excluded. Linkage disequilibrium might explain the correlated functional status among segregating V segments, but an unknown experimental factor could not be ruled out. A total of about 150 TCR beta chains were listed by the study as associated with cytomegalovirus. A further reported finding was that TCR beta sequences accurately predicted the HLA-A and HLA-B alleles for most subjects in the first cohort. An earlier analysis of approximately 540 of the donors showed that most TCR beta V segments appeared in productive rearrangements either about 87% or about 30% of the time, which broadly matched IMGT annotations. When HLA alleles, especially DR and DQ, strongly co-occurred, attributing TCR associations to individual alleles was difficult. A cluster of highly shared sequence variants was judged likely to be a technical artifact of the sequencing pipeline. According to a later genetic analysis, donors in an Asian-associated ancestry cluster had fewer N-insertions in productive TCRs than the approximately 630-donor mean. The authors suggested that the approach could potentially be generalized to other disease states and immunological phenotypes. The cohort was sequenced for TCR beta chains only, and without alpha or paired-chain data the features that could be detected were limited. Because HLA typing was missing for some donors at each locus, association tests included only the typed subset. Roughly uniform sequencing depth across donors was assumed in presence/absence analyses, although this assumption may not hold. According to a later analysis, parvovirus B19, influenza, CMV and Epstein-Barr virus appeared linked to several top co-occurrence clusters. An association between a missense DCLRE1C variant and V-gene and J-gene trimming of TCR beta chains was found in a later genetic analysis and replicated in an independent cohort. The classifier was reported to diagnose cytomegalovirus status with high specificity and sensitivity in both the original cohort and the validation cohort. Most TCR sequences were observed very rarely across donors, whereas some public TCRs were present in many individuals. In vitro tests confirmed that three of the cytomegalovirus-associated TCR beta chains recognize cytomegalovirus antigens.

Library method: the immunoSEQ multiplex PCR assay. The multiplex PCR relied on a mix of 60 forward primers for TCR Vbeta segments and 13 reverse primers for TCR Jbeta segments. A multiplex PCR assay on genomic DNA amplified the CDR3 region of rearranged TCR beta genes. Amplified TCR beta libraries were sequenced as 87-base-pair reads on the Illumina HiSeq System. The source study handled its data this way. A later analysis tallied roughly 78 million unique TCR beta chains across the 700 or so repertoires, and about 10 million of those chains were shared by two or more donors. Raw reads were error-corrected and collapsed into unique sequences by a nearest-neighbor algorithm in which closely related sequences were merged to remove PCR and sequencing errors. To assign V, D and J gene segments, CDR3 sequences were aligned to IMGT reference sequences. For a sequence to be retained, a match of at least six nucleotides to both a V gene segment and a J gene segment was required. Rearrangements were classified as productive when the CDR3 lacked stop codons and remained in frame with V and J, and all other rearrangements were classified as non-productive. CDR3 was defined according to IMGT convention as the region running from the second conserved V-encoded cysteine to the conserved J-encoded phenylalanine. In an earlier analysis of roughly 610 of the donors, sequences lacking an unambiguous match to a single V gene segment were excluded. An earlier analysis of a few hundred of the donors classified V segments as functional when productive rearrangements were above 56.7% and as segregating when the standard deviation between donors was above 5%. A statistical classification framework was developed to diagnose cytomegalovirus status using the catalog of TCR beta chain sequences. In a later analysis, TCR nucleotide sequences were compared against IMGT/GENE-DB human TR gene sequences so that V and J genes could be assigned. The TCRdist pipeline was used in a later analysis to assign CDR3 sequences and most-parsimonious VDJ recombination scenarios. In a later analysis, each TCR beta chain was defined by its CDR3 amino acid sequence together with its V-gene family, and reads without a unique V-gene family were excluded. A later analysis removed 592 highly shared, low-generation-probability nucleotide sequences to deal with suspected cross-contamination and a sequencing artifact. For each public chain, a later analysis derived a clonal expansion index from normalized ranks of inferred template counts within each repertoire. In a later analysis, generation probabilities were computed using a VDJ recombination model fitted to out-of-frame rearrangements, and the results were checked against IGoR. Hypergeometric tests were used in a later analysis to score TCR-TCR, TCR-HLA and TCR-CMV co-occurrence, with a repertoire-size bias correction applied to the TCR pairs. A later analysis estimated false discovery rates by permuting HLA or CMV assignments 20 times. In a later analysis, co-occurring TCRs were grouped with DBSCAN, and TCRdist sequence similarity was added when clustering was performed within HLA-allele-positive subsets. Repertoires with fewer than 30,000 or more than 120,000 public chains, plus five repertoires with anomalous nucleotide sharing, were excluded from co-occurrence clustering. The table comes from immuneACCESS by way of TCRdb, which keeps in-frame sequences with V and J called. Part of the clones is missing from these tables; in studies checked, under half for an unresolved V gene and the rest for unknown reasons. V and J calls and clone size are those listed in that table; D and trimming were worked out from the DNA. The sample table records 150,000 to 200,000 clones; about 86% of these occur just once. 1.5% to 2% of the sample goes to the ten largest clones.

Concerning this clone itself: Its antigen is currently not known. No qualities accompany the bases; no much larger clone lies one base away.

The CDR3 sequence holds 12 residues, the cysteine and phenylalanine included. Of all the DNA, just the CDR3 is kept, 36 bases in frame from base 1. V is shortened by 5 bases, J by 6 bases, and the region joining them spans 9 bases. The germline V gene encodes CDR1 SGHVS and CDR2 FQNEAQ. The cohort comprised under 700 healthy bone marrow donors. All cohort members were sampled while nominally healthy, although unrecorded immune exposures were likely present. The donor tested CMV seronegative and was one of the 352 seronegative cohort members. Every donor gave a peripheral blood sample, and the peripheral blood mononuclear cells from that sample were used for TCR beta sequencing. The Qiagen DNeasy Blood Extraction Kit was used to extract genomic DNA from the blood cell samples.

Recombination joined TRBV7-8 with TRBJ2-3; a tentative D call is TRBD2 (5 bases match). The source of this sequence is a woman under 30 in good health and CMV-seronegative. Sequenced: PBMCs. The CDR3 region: CASSLTGDTQYF. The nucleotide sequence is TGTGCCAGCAGCCTAACGGGGGATACGCAGTATTTT.